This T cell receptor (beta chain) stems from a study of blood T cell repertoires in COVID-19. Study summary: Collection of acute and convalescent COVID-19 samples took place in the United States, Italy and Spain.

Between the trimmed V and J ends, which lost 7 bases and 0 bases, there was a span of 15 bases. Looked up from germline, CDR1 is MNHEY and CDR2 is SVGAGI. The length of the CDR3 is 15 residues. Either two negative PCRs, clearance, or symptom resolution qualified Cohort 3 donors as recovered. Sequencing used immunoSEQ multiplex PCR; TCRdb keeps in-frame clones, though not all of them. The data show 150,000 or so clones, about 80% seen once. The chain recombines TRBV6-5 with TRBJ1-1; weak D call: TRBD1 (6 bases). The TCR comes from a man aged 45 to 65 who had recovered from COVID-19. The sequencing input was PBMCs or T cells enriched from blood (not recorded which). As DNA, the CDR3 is TGTGCCAGCAAAGCCCAGGGGATAATGAACACTGAAGCTTTCTTT. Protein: CASKAQGIMNTEAFF.